This T cell receptor (beta chain) was obtained from a study of T cell responses to AZD1222 COVID-19 vaccine. Whole-study findings and limits: It should be noted that donors were predominantly white British and more often female, and clonal diversity was possibly underestimated.

Details on this clone: Antigen unknown.

The method was immunoSEQ multiplex PCR; TCRdb's version includes in-frame clones alone and lacks a portion of them. The repertoire includes approximately 140,000 clones, about nine tenths of them detected once, and around 2.8% sits in the top ten. CDR1 is LGHDT and CDR2 is YNNKEL in the germline V gene (reference sequence). Losses at the gene ends were 5 bases for V and 6 bases for J; bases not matched to a gene: 9. This CDR3 has 16 amino acids. The starting material was peripheral blood, obtained on day 0 of MenACWY control vaccination. V is TRBV3-1 (or the pseudogene TRBV3-2) and J is TRBJ2-6, with 8 nucleotides matching TRBD1. This TCR was recovered from an adult in good health. The DNA of the CDR3 is TGTGCCAGCAGCTTTCAGGGGGCTACCACGGCCAACGTCCTGACTTTC. This translates into CASSFQGATTANVLTF.